The clone carrying this TCR beta chain was seen repeatedly, ten times or more. Antigen: not known. Germline V lookup: CDR1 MNHEY, CDR2 SVGEGT. The CDR3 covers 16 residues. V lost 0 bases and J lost 7, with 19 bases in between. This specimen comes from a study of T cell repertoires in cytomegalovirus infection. MiXCR, run by TCRdb on the reads, gives a single entry per CDR3 protein. The sample comprises 250,000 to 400,000 distinct CDR3 sequences, more than 20% of which are singletons, and less than 15% rests with the top ten. This chain connects TRBV6-2 or TRBV6-3 to TRBJ2-7; D gene uncertain. This sequence was found in a human donor in good health (CMV status not recorded). Some clones in this sample may be carry-over from other donors' samples. The source material was cultured PBMCs, sampled from culture after CMV antigen stimulation. CDR3 amino acids: CASSYSDRSPIGEQYF. For the CDR3, the DNA is TGTGCCAGCAGTTACTCGGATCGGAGCCCGATCGGAGAGCAGTACTTC.